The rows below give T cell receptor beta chains drawn from one sample of a study of shared clonotypes between healthy human individuals. The repertoire was sequenced with immunoSEQ multiplex PCR; TCRdb's copy has only in-frame clones and lacks some. The data hold 850,000 to 1,100,000 clones, with about 80% observed a single time. Sequencing was carried out using memory CD4+ T cells from PBMCs. The receptors were gathered from a man between 18 and 29 years old in good health. Some clones in this sample may be carry-over from other donors' samples. The CDR3 runs from the conserved cysteine through the conserved F or W. Fields, in order: V gene, clone size, D gene, J gene, CDR3 protein, CDR3 DNA. The D gene is left open where the match is weak. Size is stated for part of the rows, as once, few or many counts, or as a class when the clone is expanded.

V gene: TRBV7-6
clone size: .
D gene: TRBD2
J gene: TRBJ2-1
CDR3 protein: CASSLMHASGSNEQFF
CDR3 DNA: TGTGCCAGCAGCTTAATGCATGCTAGCGGGAGTAATGAGCAGTTCTTC

V gene: TRBV7-2
clone size: .
D gene: TRBD1
J gene: TRBJ2-7
CDR3 protein: CASSRRQGPYEQYF
CDR3 DNA: TGTGCCAGCAGCCGACGACAGGGACCCTACGAGCAGTACTTC

V gene: TRBV7-2
clone size: once
D gene: .
J gene: TRBJ2-7
CDR3 protein: CASNPQGSSYEQYF
CDR3 DNA: TGTGCCAGTAACCCACAGGGTAGTTCGTACGAGCAGTACTTC

V gene: TRBV5-1
clone size: .
D gene: TRBD1
J gene: TRBJ2-5
CDR3 protein: CASSLIPGGVGTQYF
CDR3 DNA: TGCGCCAGCAGCTTAATCCCAGGGGGAGTAGGGACCCAGTACTTC

V gene: TRBV11-2
clone size: .
D gene: .
J gene: TRBJ2-1
CDR3 protein: CASSLVSGSGSFEQFF
CDR3 DNA: TGTGCCAGCAGCTTAGTGTCGGGGAGTGGTTCTTTTGAGCAGTTCTTC

V gene: TRBV11-1
clone size: .
D gene: .
J gene: TRBJ2-3
CDR3 protein: CASSPMGHSPDTQYF
CDR3 DNA: TGTGCCAGCAGCCCCATGGGCCACTCCCCAGATACGCAGTATTTT

V gene: TRBV25-1
clone size: .
D gene: .
J gene: TRBJ2-1
CDR3 protein: CASSRQAYNEQFF
CDR3 DNA: TGTGCCAGCAGCCGTCAGGCTTACAATGAGCAGTTCTTC

V gene: TRBV30
clone size: .
D gene: TRBD1
J gene: TRBJ2-3
CDR3 protein: CAWSLDRSGGSDTQYF
CDR3 DNA: TGTGCCTGGAGCCTGGACAGGTCCGGAGGATCGGATACGCAGTATTTT

V gene: TRBV6-6
clone size: once
D gene: .
J gene: TRBJ1-1
CDR3 protein: CASSYGGEATEAFF
CDR3 DNA: TGTGCCAGCAGTTACGGGGGAGAGGCCACTGAAGCTTTCTTT

V gene: TRBV18
clone size: .
D gene: .
J gene: TRBJ2-1
CDR3 protein: CASSPRLNEQFF
CDR3 DNA: TGTGCCAGCTCACCCAGGTTAAATGAGCAGTTCTTC

V gene: TRBV29-1
clone size: .
D gene: .
J gene: TRBJ2-1
CDR3 protein: CSDKGGTYNEQFF
CDR3 DNA: TGCAGCGACAAAGGGGGGACCTACAATGAGCAGTTCTTC

V gene: TRBV18
clone size: .
D gene: TRBD2
J gene: TRBJ2-1
CDR3 protein: CASSPGTSGTGEQFF
CDR3 DNA: TGTGCCAGCTCCCCGGGTACTAGCGGGACGGGTGAGCAGTTCTTC

V gene: TRBV7-2
clone size: .
D gene: .
J gene: TRBJ1-3
CDR3 protein: CASSLLPGSGNTIYF
CDR3 DNA: TGTGCCAGCAGCTTATTACCGGGCTCTGGAAACACCATATATTTT

V gene: TRBV5-6
clone size: many
D gene: TRBD2
J gene: TRBJ2-1
CDR3 protein: CASSSVAGESYNEQFF
CDR3 DNA: TGTGCCAGCAGCTCAGTAGCGGGAGAGTCCTACAATGAGCAGTTCTTC

V gene: TRBV27
clone size: .
D gene: TRBD2
J gene: TRBJ2-7
CDR3 protein: CASSLTAGVSYEQYF
CDR3 DNA: TGTGCCAGCAGTTTGACAGCGGGGGTGTCCTACGAGCAGTACTTC

V gene: TRBV19
clone size: .
D gene: TRBD1
J gene: TRBJ1-2
CDR3 protein: CASTGQGQGYTF
CDR3 DNA: TGTGCCAGTACCGGACAGGGGCAGGGCTACACCTTC

V gene: TRBV7-8
clone size: .
D gene: .
J gene: TRBJ1-6
CDR3 protein: CASSLDSSYNSPLHF
CDR3 DNA: TGTGCCAGCAGCTTAGACAGCTCCTATAATTCACCCCTCCACTTT

V gene: TRBV5-1
clone size: .
D gene: .
J gene: TRBJ2-1
CDR3 protein: CASSFAGTDEQFF
CDR3 DNA: TGCGCCAGCAGCTTTGCGGGAACGGATGAGCAGTTCTTC

V gene: TRBV6-5
clone size: .
D gene: .
J gene: TRBJ2-7
CDR3 protein: CASSYSTSGTYEQYF
CDR3 DNA: TGTGCCAGCAGTTACTCGACTTCGGGAACCTACGAGCAGTACTTC

V gene: TRBV5-1
clone size: .
D gene: .
J gene: TRBJ2-6
CDR3 protein: CASSPGSGANVLTF
CDR3 DNA: TGCGCCAGCAGCCCCGGCTCTGGGGCCAACGTCCTGACTTTC

V gene: TRBV7-3
clone size: .
D gene: TRBD2
J gene: TRBJ2-1
CDR3 protein: CASSLTSGRAGTAVEQFF
CDR3 DNA: TGTGCCAGCAGCTTAACTAGCGGGAGGGCCGGGACTGCGGTTGAGCAGTTCTTC

V gene: TRBV5-1
clone size: .
D gene: TRBD1
J gene: TRBJ2-7
CDR3 protein: CASSLVAGQGAGEQYF
CDR3 DNA: TGCGCCAGCAGCTTGGTCGCGGGACAGGGGGCGGGAGAGCAGTACTTC

V gene: TRBV11-2
clone size: .
D gene: .
J gene: TRBJ2-2
CDR3 protein: CASSLAPVLTGELFF
CDR3 DNA: TGTGCCAGCAGCTTAGCCCCAGTGCTCACCGGGGAGCTGTTTTTT

V gene: TRBV30
clone size: .
D gene: .
J gene: TRBJ2-3
CDR3 protein: CAWSWLASSTDTQYF
CDR3 DNA: TGTGCCTGGAGTTGGCTAGCGTCTAGCACAGATACGCAGTATTTT

V gene: TRBV5-4
clone size: .
D gene: .
J gene: TRBJ2-7
CDR3 protein: CASSLDRYEQYF
CDR3 DNA: TGTGCCAGCAGCCTCGACCGCTACGAGCAGTACTTC

V gene: TRBV28
clone size: .
D gene: TRBD1
J gene: TRBJ2-7
CDR3 protein: CASSPDRYGEQYF
CDR3 DNA: TGTGCCAGCAGTCCGGACAGGTACGGCGAGCAGTACTTC

V gene: TRBV28
clone size: few
D gene: .
J gene: TRBJ2-1
CDR3 protein: CASRRTGAHNEQFF
CDR3 DNA: TGTGCCAGCAGAAGGACTGGGGCTCACAATGAGCAGTTCTTC

V gene: TRBV2
clone size: .
D gene: .
J gene: TRBJ1-5
CDR3 protein: CASRPGGDQPQHF
CDR3 DNA: TGTGCCAGCAGACCGGGGGGTGATCAGCCCCAGCATTTT

V gene: TRBV27
clone size: .
D gene: .
J gene: TRBJ2-1
CDR3 protein: CASSLSPFPSYNEQFF
CDR3 DNA: TGTGCCAGCAGTTTATCTCCCTTCCCCTCCTACAATGAGCAGTTCTTC

V gene: TRBV18
clone size: many
D gene: .
J gene: TRBJ2-1
CDR3 protein: CASSPARNEQFF
CDR3 DNA: TGTGCCAGCTCACCCGCACGGAATGAGCAGTTCTTC

V gene: TRBV11-2
clone size: .
D gene: .
J gene: TRBJ1-3
CDR3 protein: CASSLVPGHISGNTIYF
CDR3 DNA: TGTGCCAGCAGCTTAGTCCCAGGGCATATCTCTGGAAACACCATATATTTT

V gene: TRBV11-1
clone size: .
D gene: TRBD1
J gene: TRBJ1-1
CDR3 protein: CASSLDGRQGATEAFF
CDR3 DNA: TGTGCCAGCAGCTTAGATGGGCGGCAGGGGGCCACTGAAGCTTTCTTT

V gene: TRBV27
clone size: .
D gene: .
J gene: TRBJ1-1
CDR3 protein: CASSHPGSTEAFF
CDR3 DNA: TGTGCCAGCAGCCACCCAGGGTCGACTGAAGCTTTCTTT

V gene: TRBV4-2
clone size: .
D gene: TRBD1
J gene: TRBJ2-1
CDR3 protein: CASSPRQGDINEQFF
CDR3 DNA: TGTGCCAGCAGCCCACGACAGGGAGATATCAATGAGCAGTTCTTC

V gene: TRBV29-1
clone size: .
D gene: .
J gene: TRBJ2-3
CDR3 protein: CSVSTGTDTQYF
CDR3 DNA: TGCAGCGTTTCGACCGGGACAGATACGCAGTATTTT

V gene: TRBV29-1
clone size: .
D gene: .
J gene: TRBJ1-1
CDR3 protein: CSVDTSSGRKNTEAFF
CDR3 DNA: TGCAGCGTTGACACTTCAAGCGGGAGGAAGAACACTGAAGCTTTCTTT

V gene: TRBV5-6
clone size: .
D gene: .
J gene: TRBJ2-7
CDR3 protein: CASSSNTDEQYF
CDR3 DNA: TGTGCCAGCAGCTCTAACACGGACGAGCAGTACTTC

V gene: TRBV7-8
clone size: .
D gene: .
J gene: TRBJ2-5
CDR3 protein: CASSFIQETQYF
CDR3 DNA: TGTGCCAGCAGCTTTATCCAAGAGACCCAGTACTTC

V gene: TRBV28
clone size: .
D gene: .
J gene: TRBJ2-3
CDR3 protein: CASSFSGADTQYF
CDR3 DNA: TGTGCCAGCAGTTTTTCCGGCGCAGATACGCAGTATTTT

V gene: TRBV19
clone size: .
D gene: .
J gene: TRBJ1-5
CDR3 protein: CASSIGLRGTHNQPQHF
CDR3 DNA: TGTGCCAGTAGTATAGGACTCCGGGGGACACACAATCAGCCCCAGCATTTT

V gene: TRBV27
clone size: .
D gene: TRBD2
J gene: TRBJ2-7
CDR3 protein: CASGGVGLAGRYEQYF
CDR3 DNA: TGTGCCAGCGGGGGGGTGGGACTAGCGGGAAGGTACGAGCAGTACTTC

V gene: TRBV12-5
clone size: .
D gene: .
J gene: TRBJ2-3
CDR3 protein: CASVLPESTQYF
CDR3 DNA: TGTGCTAGTGTCCTACCCGAGAGTACGCAGTATTTT